The 2 T cell receptor beta chains below all came from one sample that was sequenced in a study of HIV-infected patients and healthy controls. The repertoire came from unfractionated whole blood and reflected all unsorted peripheral T cells. cDNA was made from about 500 ng RNA using alpha and beta constant primers. Each of the alpha and beta chains got its own library through chain-specific third strand synthesis with indices. One entry per CDR3 protein, called by TCRdb with MiXCR from the 5' RACE reads. The sample carries about 7,600 distinct CDR3 sequences, about 9.1% recorded once. Sequenced material: blood, taken before antiretroviral therapy. The source is an adult with HIV infection.

This clonotype was recorded many times. The chain employs TRBV6-2 or TRBV6-3 and TRBJ1-6, with D perhaps TRBD1 (6 bases). V was cut by 0 bases and J by 3 bases, with 9 bases left in between. The CDR3 is made up of 16 amino acids. Per the germline V gene, CDR1 is MNHEY and CDR2 is SVGEGT. The DNA for the CDR3 is TGTGCCAGCAGTTACTCGCCGGACAGCTATAATTCACCCCTCCACTTT. Protein product: CASSYSPDSYNSPLHF.

The sample holds many counts of this clonotype. The chain links TRBV6-2 or TRBV6-3 to TRBJ2-1, with TRBD2 matching 11 bases. With 4 bases clipped from V and 4 bases from J, the junction kept 3 bases outside the gene matches. The CDR3 consists of 15 residues. Germline lookup yields CDR1 MNHEY and CDR2 SVGEGT. DNA for the CDR3: TGTGCCAGCAGTTTGACTAGCGGGGTTTACAATGAGCAGTTCTTC. This gives the protein CASSLTSGVYNEQFF.